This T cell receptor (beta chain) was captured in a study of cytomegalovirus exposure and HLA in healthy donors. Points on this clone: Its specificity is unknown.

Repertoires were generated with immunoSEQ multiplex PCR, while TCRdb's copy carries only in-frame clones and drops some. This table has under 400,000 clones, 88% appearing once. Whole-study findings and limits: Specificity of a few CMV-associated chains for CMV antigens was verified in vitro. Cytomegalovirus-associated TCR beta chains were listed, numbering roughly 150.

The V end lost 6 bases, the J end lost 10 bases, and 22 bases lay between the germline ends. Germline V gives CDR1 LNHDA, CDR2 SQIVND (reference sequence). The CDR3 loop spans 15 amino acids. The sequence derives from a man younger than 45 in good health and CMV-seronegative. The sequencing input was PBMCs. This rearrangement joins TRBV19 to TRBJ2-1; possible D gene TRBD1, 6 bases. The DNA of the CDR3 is TGTGCCAGTAGAGGGGTCCAGGGGAACCTAAGGGAGCAGTTCTTC. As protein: CASRGVQGNLREQFF. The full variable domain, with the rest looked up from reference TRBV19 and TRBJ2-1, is DGGITQSPKYLFRKEGQNVTLSCEQNLNHDAMYWYRQDPGQGLRLIYYSQIVNDFQKGDIAEGYSVSREKKESFPLTVTSAQKNPTAFYLCASRGVQGNLREQFFGPGTRLTVL.